Sequencing of this T cell receptor beta chain was carried out in a study of cytotoxic CD8 clonotypes in ibrutinib-treated CLL. The planned depth of sequencing spanned 1 in 200,000 to 1 in 1 million T cells. Profiling relied on immunoSEQ multiplex PCR, and the TCRdb table lists in-frame clones only, not all of them. There are a few hundred thousand clones in the sample; about 64% occur only once, and 6.3% lies in the top ten. Approximately 1.8 micrograms of genomic DNA came from cryopreserved PBMCs for TCR beta libraries. A note on this clone: Its target is unknown.

Looked up from germline, CDR1 is LNHDA and CDR2 is SQIVND (reference sequence). Germline trimming cut 9 bases from V and 5 bases from J; bases unmatched to any gene: 7. This CDR3 comprises 15 residues. Study-wide points: Timing of sampling differed between sustained-remission and progressing patients. Baseline levels were approached again at progression, after clonality had risen at ibrutinib response.

The genes are TRBV19 and TRBJ2-5, with 15 bases lining up with TRBD2. This clonotype originated in a human donor with chronic lymphocytic leukemia. The input for sequencing was PBMCs, taken after 36 months of ibrutinib treatment. The CDR3 region is CASGLAGGPFETQYF. The CDR3 nucleotides are TGTGCCAGCGGACTAGCGGGGGGGCCCTTCGAGACCCAGTACTTC. The entire variable domain, with the rest obtained from reference TRBV19 and TRBJ2-5, is as follows: DGGITQSPKYLFRKEGQNVTLSCEQNLNHDAMYWYRQDPGQGLRLIYYSQIVNDFQKGDIAEGYSVSREKKESFPLTVTSAQKNPTAFYLCASGLAGGPFETQYFGPGTRLLVL.